This T cell receptor beta chain was identified during a study of regulatory T cells in long-lasting Graves disease. Study as a whole: Those Graves' patients who were newly diagnosed had been on antithyroid drugs under 3 months.

As to time point: newly diagnosed GD, antithyroid drugs for less than 3 months. Preparation of the TCR library used RNA extracted from PBMCs. Germline V gene sequence: CDR1 GTSNPN, CDR2 SVGIG (reference sequence). V gave up 3 bases and J gave up 10 bases, with 7 bases separating them. This CDR3 is built from 11 residues. CDR3-region Arm-PCR and iRepertoire HTBI primers produced the TCR beta libraries. Per the study methods: Identified segments across samples numbered some 62 TRBV and over eleven TRBJ. TCRdb analysed the multiplex PCR reads with MiXCR anew, one entry per CDR3 protein. The V and J calls shown here were made by TCRdb, not taken from the authors' results. Of about 540,000 distinct CDR3 sequences listed, roughly 14% were seen once; the top ten hold roughly 9.7%. These data also featured in a second study, about T cells in Graves' hyperthyroidism and ophthalmopathy. That study reports: Uncontrolled infection, other autoimmune disease, pregnancy or lactation excluded patients.

The chain links TRBV30 to TRBJ1-6; no reliable D call. The sequence was collected from a man aged 30 to 45 with Graves disease. The material was peripheral blood mononuclear cells (PBMCs), obtained at new diagnosis, from a patient treated with antithyroid drugs. CDR3 residues: CAWSGESPLHF. CDR3 DNA: TGTGCCTGGAGCGGGGAATCACCCCTCCACTTT.